Below, 2 T cell receptor beta chains from the same sample are listed, as sequenced in a study of technical replicates of blood from a handful of donors. Sequenced by immunoSEQ multiplex PCR; TCRdb stores in-frame clones only, minus some. In the table there are 60,000 to 70,000 clones, 75% to 90% of which are singletons. Source material: PBMCs. The receptors come from a human donor in good health. Some clones in this sample may be carry-over from other donors' samples.

This clone was recorded only once. The chain uses TRBV18 and TRBJ2-7; 7 positions agree with TRBD1. With V trimmed by 6 bases and J by 0 bases, 5 bases remained unmatched. The CDR3 sequence is 14 residues long. Germline V gene lookup returns CDR1 KGHSH and CDR2 LQKENI. CDR3 nucleotide sequence: TGTGCCAGCTCGGTTGGGACAGCCTCCTACGAGCAGTACTTC. Its protein product is CASSVGTASYEQYF.

The J gene is TRBJ2-5, the V gene TRBV7-2; 8 bases line up with TRBD1. Germline CDR1 reads SGHTA; CDR2 reads FQGNSA. This CDR3 region has 17 residues. The V gene end was trimmed by 5 bases and the J gene end by 2 bases; junction bases not matched to a gene: 13. CDR3 sequence: CASSPDRADLRQETQYF. The CDR3 nucleotides read TGTGCCAGCAGCCCGGACAGGGCCGATTTGCGTCAAGAGACCCAGTACTTC.